This T cell receptor (beta chain) was identified in a study of T cells expressing NK-cell markers. Study summary: TCR beta repertoires came from sorted CD3+CD56+NKG2C+, CD3+CD56+NKG2C- and CD3+CD56-NKG2C+ T cells.

It was by 5'RACE template switching with UMIs that TCR beta cDNA was made. TCRdb re-called the 5' RACE reads and catalogs CDR3 proteins one per entry, DNA excluded. The listing records approximately 460,000 distinct CDR3 sequences. Per germline, CDR1 KGHSH and CDR2 LQKENI. This CDR3 is built from 15 residues. Regarding this clonotype: Its antigen is undetermined.

Notes on the study in general: A handful of donors likewise had their CD3+CD56-NKG2C+ fraction led by these clonotypes. NKG2C+ dominant clonotypes from several donors made up roughly 1.0-7.0% of CD8+ T cells.

Sequencing was performed on blood T cells: a sorted CD56 or NKG2C T cell subset, CD4+ or CD8+ T cells, or bulk PBMC T cells (not recorded which). The receptor's source is a woman between 18 and 75 years old in good health. The gene calls are TRBV18 and TRBJ2-4; TCRdb names TRBD1, which stays unverified in the absence of DNA. The chain's CDR3 is CASSPFVPGSDIQYF.